The text below deals with one T cell receptor beta chain. This entry belongs to a study of cytomegalovirus exposure and HLA in healthy donors. Measured with immunoSEQ multiplex PCR; TCRdb has only the in-frame clones, and not every one. Of around 140,000 clones in the sample, approximately 86% are singletons; the top ten hold just over 8.5%. The CDR3 loop spans 15 amino acids. Germline lookup yields CDR1 WNHNN and CDR2 SYGVQD (reference sequence). V dropped 7 bases and J dropped 4; count of bases not matched to a gene: 11. Sequenced sample: PBMCs. V is TRBV10-1 and J is TRBJ1-2; 8 bases match TRBD1. The TCR comes from a man between 18 and 29 years old in good health and CMV-seropositive. The CDR3 here is CASTPTPGGGYGYTF. The CDR3, as DNA: TGCGCCAGCACCCCCACCCCAGGGGGCGGCTATGGCTACACCTTC.